This TCR beta chain was found in a study of T cell changes during pregnancy in multiple sclerosis. Germline V gene data show CDR1 as MGHDK and CDR2 as SYGVNS. Trimming at V came to 6 bases and at J to 3 bases, leaving 7 bases not matched to a gene. The CDR3 has 15 residues. Assay used: immunoSEQ multiplex PCR; TCRdb lists only in-frame clones, some missing. Of 60,000 to 90,000 clones detected, about 90% appear once; the ten largest clones hold approximately 1.6%. V is TRBV25-1 and J is TRBJ2-1; 8 bases match TRBD1. This receptor was obtained from a female donor in good health, enrolled as a control in a pregnancy study. Sample: peripheral blood, taken in the first trimester of pregnancy. The CDR3 nucleotides read TGTGCCAGCAGACCTCCGGGACAGGTCTACAATGAGCAGTTCTTC. Protein product: CASRPPGQVYNEQFF.